This T cell receptor beta chain was sequenced in a study of T cell repertoires in cytomegalovirus infection. Study-level information: Matching HLA type and CMV infection were both indicated by public TCR beta signatures.

Overall study results and limits: The ex vivo response was dominated by HLA-C-restricted CMV-specific TCR beta clonotypes. Of the TCR beta families, the public ones yielded a cumulative frequency that identified carriers of CMV plus the relevant HLA.

MiXCR, applied by TCRdb to the reads, yields one record per CDR3 protein. Here the sample spans roughly 150,000 distinct CDR3 sequences, under 20% being singletons. This clonotype turned up a few times. Its antigen remains unknown. V shed 3 bases and J 4 bases; nucleotides not matched to a gene: 16. Germline CDR1 is SGHVS and CDR2 is FNYEAQ. The CDR3 extends over 19 amino acids. This receptor was taken from a human donor in good health (CMV status not recorded). Some clones in this sample may be carry-over from other donors' samples. The chain recombines TRBV7-6 with TRBJ2-1, with TRBD2 matching over 9 bases. The specimen sequenced was CD8+ T cells from PBMCs. Written as DNA, the CDR3 is TGTGCCAGCAGCTTTGTCTTACCCCTCCTAGCGGGAAGGTACAATGAGCAGTTCTTC. Translating it yields CASSFVLPLLAGRYNEQFF.